The 25 T cell receptor beta chains below come from one sample, sequenced in a study of T cell responses to AZD1222 COVID-19 vaccine. TCRdb keeps only in-frame clones here, not all; method: immunoSEQ multiplex PCR. Among 90,000 to 150,000 clones listed, about 90% were seen once. This specimen was peripheral blood, taken 28 days after the second AZD1222 dose. Source of these receptors: an adult who received the AZD1222 COVID-19 vaccine.

The J gene is TRBJ1-4, the V gene TRBV9; D is perhaps TRBD1 (6 bases). The V end lost 3 bases, the J end lost 9 bases, and 18 bases lay between the germline ends. Germline V gene data show CDR1 as SGDLS and CDR2 as YYNGEE. The CDR3 sequence is 15 residues long. CDR3 residues: CASSASLQGWQKLFF. CDR3 bases: TGTGCCAGCAGCGCTAGCTTACAGGGTTGGCAAAAACTGTTTTTT. The complete variable domain, with remaining parts taken from reference TRBV9 and TRBJ1-4, reads DSGVTQTPKHLITATGQRVTLRCSPRSGDLSVYWYQQSLDQGLQFLIQYYNGEERAKGNILERFSAQQFPDLHSELNLSSLELGDSALYFCASSASLQGWQKLFFGSGTQLSVL.

The V gene is TRBV18, the J gene TRBJ1-1; D is possibly TRBD1 (6 bases). V was trimmed by 4 bases and J by 6 bases, leaving 15 bases between them. The CDR3 loop spans 14 amino acids. Per germline, CDR1 KGHSH and CDR2 LQKENI. CDR3 residues: CASSLQGVEAEAFF. Written as DNA, the CDR3 is TGTGCCAGCTCACTACAGGGAGTCGAGGCTGAAGCTTTCTTT.

The V call is TRBV30, the J call TRBJ1-3, with D possibly TRBD1 on 6 matching bases. CDR1 GTSNPN and CDR2 SVGIG come from the germline V gene (reference sequence). The V and J ends lost 4 bases and 9 bases respectively, with 13 bases between them. This CDR3 has 12 amino acids. CDR3 in amino acids: CAWNEGQGTIYF. The CDR3 bases are TGTGCCTGGAACGAGGGACAAGGCACCATATATTTT.

This chain uses TRBV19 with TRBJ1-5, with D perhaps matching TRBD1 (5 bases). Germline CDR1 and CDR2: LNHDA and SQIVND (reference sequence). V lost 5 bases to trimming and J lost 7 bases, with 21 bases between them. The CDR3 spans 16 residues. CDR3 region: CASSWETVSGNQPQHF. The CDR3, as DNA: TGTGCCAGTAGTTGGGAGACAGTCAGTGGTAACCAGCCCCAGCATTTT.

V gene TRBV5-4 combines with J gene TRBJ2-7, with TRBD1 identical over 7 bases. Germline V CDR1 and CDR2: SGHNT, YYREEE (reference sequence). With 3 bases clipped from V and 1 base from J, the junction kept 10 bases outside the gene matches. The CDR3 is 16 amino acids. As DNA, the CDR3 is TGTGCCAGCAGCTCCGGCCGGACAGGACGATCCTACGAGCAGTACTTC. Encoded protein: CASSSGRTGRSYEQYF.

The chain is built from TRBV7-2 and TRBJ2-2; D might be TRBD1 or TRBD2, each matching 6 bases. This CDR3 has 15 amino acids. V lost 5 bases, J lost 3 bases, and 13 bases lay in between. Germline V gene lookup returns CDR1 SGHTA and CDR2 FQGNSA. CDR3 coding DNA: TGTGCCAGCAGCACCTTTAGGGGGGACACCGGGGAGCTGTTTTTT. This encodes CASSTFRGDTGELFF.

In the case of this clone: Distinct nucleotide sequences in the sample also encode this CDR3. This chain joins TRBV7-9 and TRBJ2-7; 9 positions agree with TRBD1. J was trimmed by 1 base and V by 0 bases; bases with no gene match: 4. The germline V gene encodes CDR1 SEHNR and CDR2 FQNEAQ (reference sequence). The length of the CDR3 is 16 residues. The CDR3 sequence is CASSLARGTGSYEQYF. CDR3 coding DNA: TGTGCCAGCAGCTTAGCGCGTGGGACAGGGTCCTACGAGCAGTACTTC.

CDR3 sequence (DNA): TGTGCCAGCAGCGGACAGGGGGTTCAGCCCCAGCATTTT. Protein: CASSGQGVQPQHF. J is TRBJ1-5 and V is TRBV6-2 or TRBV6-3, with 10 bases lining up with TRBD1. The V and J ends lost 6 bases and 6 bases, in that order; junction bases with no gene match: 2. In germline, CDR1 is MNHEY, CDR2 SVGEGT. This CDR3 is built from 13 residues.

The rearrangement links TRBV5-4 to TRBJ1-4; D is uncertain. With 2 bases removed from V and 6 bases from J, the gap between germline ends came to 8 bases. Germline V gene data show CDR1 as SGHNT and CDR2 as YYREEE (reference sequence). The CDR3 is made up of 13 amino acids. This chain's CDR3 is CASSLFGDEKLFF. The CDR3 bases are TGTGCCAGCAGCTTATTCGGGGATGAAAAACTGTTTTTT.

The chain uses TRBV4-3 and TRBJ2-7, with D unresolved. V shed 6 bases and J shed 3 bases, with 9 bases lying between them. CDR1 LGHNA and CDR2 YSLEER come from the germline V gene. The CDR3 loop spans 12 amino acids. CDR3 DNA: TGCGCCAGCAGGAATTTTCACTACGAGCAGTACTTC. Its protein product is CASRNFHYEQYF.

This clone appeared a single time. The chain joins TRBV19 to TRBJ1-2; D is unclear. With 1 base removed from V and 14 bases from J, the gap between germline ends came to 11 bases. CDR3 length: 11 amino acids. Germline CDR1 LNHDA, CDR2 SQIVND (reference sequence). CDR3 bases: TGTGCCAGTAGTATAGGAAAGGGAAGGACCTTC. Amino acids: CASSIGKGRTF.

The chain uses TRBV4-2 and TRBJ2-3, with TRBD1 matching 7 bases. The CDR3 runs 18 residues. The germline gives CDR1 LGHNA, CDR2 YNFKEQ. V gave up 2 bases and J gave up 3 bases; unmatched junction bases: 14. CDR3 amino acids: CASSQRLRGREWTDTQYF. The CDR3 region has the DNA TGTGCCAGCAGCCAACGATTGAGGGGGCGAGAGTGGACAGATACGCAGTATTTT.

CDR3 coding DNA: TGTGCCAGCTCACCAGCAGGGAACACTGAAGCTTTCTTT. It encodes CASSPAGNTEAFF. The chain has TRBV18 and TRBJ1-1; D is undetermined. Germline CDR1 reads KGHSH; CDR2 reads LQKENI. Trimming pared 2 bases from V and 1 base from J, leaving 5 bases between. CDR3 length: 13 amino acids.

The J gene is TRBJ2-2, the V gene TRBV5-1; tentative D call: TRBD1 (5 bases). CDR1 is SGHRS, CDR2 YFSETQ, per germline. The length of the CDR3 is 15 residues. The V end was cut by 0 bases, the J end by 6 bases, with 12 bases between. CDR3 protein: CASSLEGAGPGELFF. The CDR3 DNA sequence: TGCGCCAGCAGCTTGGAAGGGGCCGGACCCGGGGAGCTGTTTTTT.

The chain recombines TRBV6-2 or TRBV6-3 with TRBJ2-2, with 9 bases that match TRBD2. V dropped 4 bases and J dropped 3; count of bases not matched to a gene: 0. CDR1 is MNHEY and CDR2 is SVGEGT in the germline V gene. CDR3 length: 14 residues. CDR3 in amino acids: CASSWTSDTGELFF. For the CDR3, the DNA is TGTGCCAGCAGTTGGACTAGCGACACCGGGGAGCTGTTTTTT.

This chain links TRBV28 with TRBJ2-6, with D unresolved. The CDR3 contains 17 residues. In germline, CDR1 is MDHEN, CDR2 SYDVKM. Trimming left V 3 bases short and J 2 bases short, with 14 bases between. This CDR3 reads CASSLALGRAGANVLTF. Here the CDR3 DNA reads TGTGCCAGCAGTTTGGCCCTGGGTAGGGCTGGGGCCAACGTCCTGACTTTC.

V and J are TRBV6-2 or TRBV6-3 and TRBJ2-2; 8 bases line up with TRBD1. Germline V lookup: CDR1 MNHEY, CDR2 SVGEGT. The trim removed 5 bases at V and 3 bases at J, leaving 11 bases unmatched. The CDR3 length is 17 residues. The CDR3, as DNA: TGTGCCAGCAGTGGAAACGCAGGGGGCGTCGACACCGGGGAGCTGTTTTTT. This translates into CASSGNAGGVDTGELFF.

The CDR3 DNA follows: TGCAGCGTTGAGCAACAGCCTCGACAGACCCAGTACTTC. Translation gives CSVEQQPRQTQYF. The chain joins TRBV29-1 to TRBJ2-5; D is unresolved. This CDR3 is 13 amino acids long. Deletions cut 3 bases from V and 6 bases from J, with 14 bases between. Germline V gene sequence: CDR1 SQVTM, CDR2 ANQGSEA.

This chain joins TRBV6-5 and TRBJ2-7, with D perhaps matching TRBD1 (5 bases). Deletions cut 0 bases from V and 6 bases from J, with 15 bases between. Per germline, CDR1 MNHEY and CDR2 SVGAGI. There are 15 residues in the CDR3. This CDR3 is CASSYSNRRTAEQYF. CDR3 nucleotides: TGTGCCAGCAGTTACTCGAACAGGAGAACGGCCGAGCAGTACTTC.

The chain is built from TRBV24-1 and TRBJ1-4; D may be TRBD1 (5 bases). Germline CDR1 reads KGHDR; CDR2 reads SFDVKD. V gave up 3 bases and J gave up 8 bases, with 9 bases separating them. The CDR3 runs to 13 residues. The CDR3 nucleotides read TGTGCCACCAGTGATGGGGGAAACGAAAAACTGTTTTTT. Amino acids: CATSDGGNEKLFF.

The chain combines TRBV29-1 with TRBJ2-7, with 7 nucleotides matching TRBD1. Per the germline V gene, CDR1 is SQVTM and CDR2 is ANQGSEA. This CDR3 is built from 11 residues. The V gene end was trimmed by 4 bases and the J gene end by 9 bases; junction bases not matched to a gene: 6. The CDR3 sequence: CSVGQGQVQYF. CDR3 DNA: TGCAGCGTTGGACAGGGCCAAGTGCAGTACTTC.

The V and J genes are TRBV3-1 (or the pseudogene TRBV3-2) and TRBJ1-4, with 7 bases lining up with TRBD1. The CDR3 runs to 15 residues. J gave up 7 bases and V 10 bases, and 15 bases lay outside the gene matches. Germline V lookup: CDR1 LGHDT, CDR2 YNNKEL (reference sequence). DNA of the CDR3: TGTGCCAATACCCAAGACAGGGATCATAGTGAAAAACTGTTTTTT. This codes for CANTQDRDHSEKLFF.

This chain joins TRBV28 and TRBJ2-6; unclear D gene. The CDR3 runs to 14 residues. Per the germline V gene, CDR1 is MDHEN and CDR2 is SYDVKM. Deletions cut 8 bases from V and 0 bases from J, with 8 bases between. CDR3 sequence: CASLQGSGANVLTF. CDR3 DNA: TGTGCCAGCCTACAAGGCTCTGGGGCCAACGTCCTGACTTTC.

The rearrangement uses TRBV13 and TRBJ1-6, with 7 positions matching TRBD1. Trimming at V came to 6 bases and at J to 0 bases, leaving 5 bases not matched to a gene. This CDR3 has 16 amino acids. Looked up from germline, CDR1 is PRHDT and CDR2 is FYEKMQ (reference sequence). CDR3 coding DNA: TGTGCCAGCAGATGGACAGGCAGCTCCTATAATTCACCCCTCCACTTT. Protein sequence: CASRWTGSSYNSPLHF.

The chain recombines TRBV7-3 with TRBJ2-3; 11 bases match TRBD1. Germline CDR1 SGHTA, CDR2 FQGTGA. Trimming cost V 5 bases and J 1 base; bases outside gene matches: 5. The CDR3 has 16 residues. In DNA, the CDR3 is TGTGCCAGCAGCACCGGACAGGGGGCGGGCACAGATACGCAGTATTTT. Translating it yields CASSTGQGAGTDTQYF.